Sequencing of this TCR beta chain was carried out in a study of cytomegalovirus exposure and HLA in healthy donors. Study findings and constraints: A cluster of highly shared sequence variants was likely a sequencing artifact.

60 Vbeta and 13 Jbeta primers were used in PCR. This table comes from immunoSEQ multiplex PCR, and its TCRdb copy is limited to in-frame clones, with some not included. Among roughly 77,000 clones listed, less than 80% were seen once. Germline V gene lookup returns CDR1 SGHKS and CDR2 YYEKEE (reference sequence). Trimming left V 2 bases short and J 4 bases short, with 13 bases between. The CDR3 totals 14 residues. Only a few counts were recorded for this clone. Antigen: not known. The chain links TRBV5-5 to TRBJ2-7; perhaps TRBD1 as D (5 bases). Sequencing input: PBMCs. The source is a woman in her 40s in good health and CMV-seropositive. The CDR3 loop is CASSFLPGAYEQYF. The CDR3 bases are TGTGCCAGCAGCTTCTTGCCTGGGGCTTACGAGCAGTACTTC.